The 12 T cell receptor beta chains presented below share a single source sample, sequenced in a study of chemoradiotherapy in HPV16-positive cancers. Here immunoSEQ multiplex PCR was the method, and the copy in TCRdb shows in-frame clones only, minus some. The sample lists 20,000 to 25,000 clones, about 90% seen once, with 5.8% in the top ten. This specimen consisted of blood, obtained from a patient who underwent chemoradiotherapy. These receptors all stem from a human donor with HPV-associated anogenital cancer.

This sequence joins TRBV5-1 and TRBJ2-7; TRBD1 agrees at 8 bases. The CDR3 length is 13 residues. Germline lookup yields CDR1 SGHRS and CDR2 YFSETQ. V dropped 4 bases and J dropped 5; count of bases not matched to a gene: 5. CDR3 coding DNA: TGCGCCAGCAGCCCGACAGGGGCGGACGAGCAGTACTTC. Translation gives CASSPTGADEQYF.

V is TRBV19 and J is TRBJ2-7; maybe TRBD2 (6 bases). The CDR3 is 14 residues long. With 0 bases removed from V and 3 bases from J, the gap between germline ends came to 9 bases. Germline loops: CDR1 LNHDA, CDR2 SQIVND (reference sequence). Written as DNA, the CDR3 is TGTGCCAGTAGTATAGAAGGGAGGTTCTACGAGCAGTACTTC. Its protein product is CASSIEGRFYEQYF.

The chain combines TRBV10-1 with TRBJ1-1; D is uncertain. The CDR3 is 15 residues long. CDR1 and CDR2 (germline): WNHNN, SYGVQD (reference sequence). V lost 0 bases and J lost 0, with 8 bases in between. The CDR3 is CASSESTELNTEAFF. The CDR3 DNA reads TGCGCCAGCAGTGAGTCTACAGAGTTGAACACTGAAGCTTTCTTT.

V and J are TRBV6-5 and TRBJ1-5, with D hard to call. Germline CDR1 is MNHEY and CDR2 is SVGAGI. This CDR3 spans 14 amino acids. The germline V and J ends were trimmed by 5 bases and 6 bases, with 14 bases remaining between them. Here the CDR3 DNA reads TGTGCCAGCAGTCCCGACGGACGGGGTCAGCCCCAGCATTTT. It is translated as CASSPDGRGQPQHF.

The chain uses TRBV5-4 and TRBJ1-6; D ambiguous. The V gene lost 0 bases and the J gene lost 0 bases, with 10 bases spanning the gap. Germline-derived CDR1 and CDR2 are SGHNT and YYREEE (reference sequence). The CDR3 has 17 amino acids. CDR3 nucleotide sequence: TGTGCCAGCAGCTTGGAAATGGGGAGCTCCTATAATTCACCCCTCCACTTT. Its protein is CASSLEMGSSYNSPLHF.

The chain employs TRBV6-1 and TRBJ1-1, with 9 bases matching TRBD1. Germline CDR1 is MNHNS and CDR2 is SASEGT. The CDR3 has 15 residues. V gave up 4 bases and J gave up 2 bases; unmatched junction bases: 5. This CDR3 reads CASSAPGQGNTEAFF. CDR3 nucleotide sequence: TGTGCCAGCAGTGCTCCGGGACAGGGAAACACTGAAGCTTTCTTT.

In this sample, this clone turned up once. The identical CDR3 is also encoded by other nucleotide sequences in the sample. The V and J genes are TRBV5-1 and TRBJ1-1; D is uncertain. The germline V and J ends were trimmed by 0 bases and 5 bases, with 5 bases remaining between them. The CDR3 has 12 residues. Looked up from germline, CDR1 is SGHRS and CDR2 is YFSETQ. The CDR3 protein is CASSLVGTEAFF. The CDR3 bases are TGCGCCAGCAGCTTGGTGGGGACTGAAGCTTTCTTT.

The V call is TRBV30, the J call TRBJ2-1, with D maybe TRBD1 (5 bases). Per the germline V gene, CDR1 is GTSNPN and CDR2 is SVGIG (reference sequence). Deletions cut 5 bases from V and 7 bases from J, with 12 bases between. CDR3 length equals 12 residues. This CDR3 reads CAWGPTGNEQFF. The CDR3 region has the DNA TGTGCCTGGGGGCCAACAGGTAATGAGCAGTTCTTC.

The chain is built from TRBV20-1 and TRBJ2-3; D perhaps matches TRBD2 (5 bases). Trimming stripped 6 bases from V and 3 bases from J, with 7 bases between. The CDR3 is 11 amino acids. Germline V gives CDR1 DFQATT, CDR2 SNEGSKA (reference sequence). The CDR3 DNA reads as TGCAGTGCCGGGGTGACAGATACGCAGTATTTT. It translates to CSAGVTDTQYF.

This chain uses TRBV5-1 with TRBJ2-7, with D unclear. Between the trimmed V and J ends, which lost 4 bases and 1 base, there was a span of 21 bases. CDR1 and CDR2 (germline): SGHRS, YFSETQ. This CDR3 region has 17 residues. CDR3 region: CASSNPVGVARSYEQYF. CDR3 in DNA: TGCGCCAGCAGCAATCCGGTGGGCGTAGCTCGGTCCTACGAGCAGTACTTC.

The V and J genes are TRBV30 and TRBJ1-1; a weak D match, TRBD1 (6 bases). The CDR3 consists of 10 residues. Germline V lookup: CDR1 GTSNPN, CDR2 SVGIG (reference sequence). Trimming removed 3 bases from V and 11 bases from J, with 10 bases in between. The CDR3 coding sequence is TGTGCCTGGAGGGGGGCAGGGGCTTTCTTT. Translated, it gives CAWRGAGAFF.

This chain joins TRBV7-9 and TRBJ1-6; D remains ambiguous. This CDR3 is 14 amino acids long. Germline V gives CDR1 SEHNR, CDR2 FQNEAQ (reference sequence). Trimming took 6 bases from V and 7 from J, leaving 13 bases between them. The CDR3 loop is CASSLTSTNSPLHF. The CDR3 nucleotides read TGTGCCAGCAGTCTAACCAGCACGAATTCACCCCTCCACTTT.